This entry is about one TCR beta chain. Antigen specificity is unknown. In total, each donor contributed a single heparinised blood draw that averaged about 100 mL. What was sequenced were expressed TCRB transcripts, since all of the isolated RNA had been reverse transcribed. The study sequenced naive, central memory and regulatory T cell samples to an average of about 3.6 million reads. Profiled with immunoSEQ multiplex PCR; TCRdb holds only in-frame clones, not every one. The table has 120,000 to 150,000 clones, 9.7% seen once. The germline V gene encodes CDR1 SNHLY and CDR2 FYNNEI. Deletions cut 7 bases from V and 8 bases from J, with 14 bases between. This CDR3 is built from 13 residues. This sample was taken from a study of beta chain features in type 1 diabetes. Study in general: Cell yields, gender and age were comparable in patients and healthy donors. Study observations and caveats: Any HLA type influence on TCRB rearrangement was left unresolved here.

The clonotype originates from a woman aged 40 to 50 in good health. V and J are TRBV2 and TRBJ1-4; possibly TRBD1 for D (5 bases). Material: central memory CD4+ T cells from blood. The CDR3 sequence: CASTMQGGEKLFF. The CDR3 DNA reads as TGTGCCAGCACTATGCAGGGTGGCGAAAAACTGTTTTTT.